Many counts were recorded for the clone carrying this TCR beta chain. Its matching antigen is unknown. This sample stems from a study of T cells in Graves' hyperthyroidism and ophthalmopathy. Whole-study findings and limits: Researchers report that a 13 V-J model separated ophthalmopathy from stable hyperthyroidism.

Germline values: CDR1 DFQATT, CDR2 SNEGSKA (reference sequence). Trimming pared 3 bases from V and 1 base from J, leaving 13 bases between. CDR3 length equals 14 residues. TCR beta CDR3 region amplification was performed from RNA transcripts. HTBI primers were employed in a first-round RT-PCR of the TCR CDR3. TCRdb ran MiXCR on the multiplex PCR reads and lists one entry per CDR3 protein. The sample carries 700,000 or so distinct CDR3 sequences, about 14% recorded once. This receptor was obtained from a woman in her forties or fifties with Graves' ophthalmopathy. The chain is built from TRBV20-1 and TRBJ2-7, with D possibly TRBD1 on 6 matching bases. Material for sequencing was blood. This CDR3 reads CSASATGLSYEQYF. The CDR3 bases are TGCAGTGCTAGCGCCACAGGGTTATCCTACGAGCAGTACTTC.